What follows are 18 T cell receptor beta chains derived from one specimen sequenced in a study of human T cells and chemical hapten exposure. TCRdb itself ran the RACE reads through MiXCR, one entry per CDR3 protein. The sample carries tens of thousands of distinct CDR3 sequences, about 9% recorded once. Described time point: patch test 1, 2 weeks after DPC sensitization. The treatment denotes: therapeutic diphenylcyclopropenone sensitization with weekly scalp DPC. Here the sequenced sample was whole blood, taken in connection with sensitization to the hapten diphenylcyclopropenone (DPC). The receptors originated from a woman aged 40 to 50 with alopecia areata. Some clones in this sample may be carry-over from other donors' samples.

This clonotype was counted at least ten times. The V call is TRBV5-1, the J call TRBJ2-4, with 8 bases lining up with TRBD1. Looked up from germline, CDR1 is SGHRS and CDR2 is YFSETQ. The V segment lost 0 bases and the J segment 8 bases; nucleotides outside the gene matches: 4. CDR3 length: 14 amino acids. The chain's CDR3 is CASSLGQGADIQYF. The CDR3 DNA reads TGCGCCAGCAGCTTGGGCCAGGGGGCTGACATTCAGTACTTC.

This clonotype was seen only a few times. The rearrangement joins TRBV20-1 to TRBJ1-1, with D uncertain. Germline V gene lookup returns CDR1 DFQATT and CDR2 SNEGSKA (reference sequence). The ends were cut back, 2 bases at V and 3 bases at J, with 16 bases in the middle. This CDR3 region has 15 residues. CDR3 loop: CSARIFVPGDTEAFF. The CDR3 DNA is TGCAGTGCTAGAATCTTCGTCCCCGGGGACACTGAAGCTTTCTTT.

The V gene is TRBV4-1, the J gene TRBJ1-2, with no clear D. Germline assignment: CDR1 MGHRA and CDR2 YSYEKL. The CDR3 is 15 amino acids. The V end lost 1 base, the J end lost 4 bases, and 13 bases lay between the germline ends. The CDR3 here is CASSQVSTVGYGYTF. Here the CDR3 DNA reads TGCGCCAGCAGCCAAGTTAGCACGGTCGGCTATGGCTACACCTTC.

This clonotype was recorded a few times. The chain employs TRBV12-3 or TRBV12-4 and TRBJ1-2; 9 nucleotides match TRBD1. V shed 5 bases, J shed 7 bases, and the junction held 8 bases outside the gene matches. The CDR3 spans 14 residues. This CDR3 is CASSPGTGFGGYTF. CDR3 DNA: TGTGCCAGCAGTCCCGGGACAGGGTTCGGTGGCTACACCTTC.

This clonotype was counted at least ten times. This chain joins TRBV19 and TRBJ2-5; 7 bases are a match to TRBD2. Germline values: CDR1 LNHDA, CDR2 SQIVND (reference sequence). The junction had 9 bases not matched to a gene; V was cut back by 3 bases and J by 5 bases. The CDR3 is 15 amino acids. Written as DNA, the CDR3 is TGTGCCAGTAGTATTTCGGGCGGGGGTTCGGAGACCCAGTACTTC. Amino acids: CASSISGGGSETQYF.

V usage is TRBV7-8 and J usage is TRBJ1-2; D is undetermined. Trimming took off 5 bases at V and 4 bases at J, with 11 bases between the two ends. CDR1 is SGHVS and CDR2 is FQNEAQ in the germline V gene. The CDR3 loop spans 13 amino acids. The CDR3 DNA is TGTGCCAGCAGCCCGGCGGGCCTCTATGGCTACACCTTC. Translated, it gives CASSPAGLYGYTF.

The V and J genes are TRBV11-3 and TRBJ2-1, with D perhaps matching TRBD2 (6 bases). Trimming took 5 bases from V and 4 from J, leaving 18 bases between them. From germline, CDR1 is SGHNT and CDR2 YENEEA. The CDR3 is made up of 16 amino acids. CDR3 nucleotides: TGTGCCAGCAGCCGCTCATTTGGGGGGTTATACAATGAGCAGTTCTTC. This codes for CASSRSFGGLYNEQFF. The variable domain in full, completed from reference TRBV11-3 and TRBJ2-1, reads EAGVVQSPRYKIIEKKQPVAFWCNPISGHNTLYWYLQNLGQGPELLIRYENEEAVDDSQLPKDRFSAERLKGVDSTLKIQPAELGDSAVYLCASSRSFGGLYNEQFFGPGTRLTVL.

This clonotype was seen many times. V usage is TRBV9 and J usage is TRBJ2-7, with 8 bases aligning to TRBD2. The CDR3 covers 17 residues. The V gene end was trimmed by 0 bases and the J gene end by 0 bases; junction bases not matched to a gene: 8. Germline assignment: CDR1 SGDLS and CDR2 YYNGEE. CDR3 coding DNA: TGTGCCAGCAGCGTAGGTTATTTGCGGGGGGCCTCCTACGAGCAGTACTTC. Amino acids: CASSVGYLRGASYEQYF.

This clonotype has ten or more counts. The chain recombines TRBV2 with TRBJ2-6; D gene uncertain. V lost 1 base and J lost 0, with 7 bases in between. The CDR3 is 16 amino acids. Germline V lookup: CDR1 SNHLY, CDR2 FYNNEI. Here the CDR3 reads CASSEGARSGANVLTF. The CDR3 DNA reads TGTGCCAGCAGTGAAGGGGCCCGCTCTGGGGCCAACGTCCTGACTTTC.

Of note for this clonotype: A read error is possible here, since a much larger clone lies one base away. The chain recombines TRBV12-3 or TRBV12-4 with TRBJ2-7; 8 bases fit TRBD1. V dropped 4 bases and J dropped 5; count of bases not matched to a gene: 7. The CDR3 is made up of 14 amino acids. CDR3 nucleotides: TGTGCCAGCAGTTCCAGGACAGGGTACGACGAGCAGTACTTC. This codes for CASSSRTGYDEQYF.

This clonotype was seen at least ten times. The rearrangement uses TRBV29-1 and TRBJ2-2; D is uncertain. CDR3 length equals 14 residues. V gave up 1 base and J gave up 4 bases, with 10 bases separating them. Germline lookup yields CDR1 SQVTM and CDR2 ANQGSEA. The CDR3 here is CSVEVLTGTGELFF. CDR3 sequence (DNA): TGCAGCGTTGAAGTGTTGACGGGCACCGGGGAGCTGTTTTTT.

This clonotype was counted many times. The gene calls are TRBV7-9 and TRBJ1-5; D remains ambiguous. Germline CDR1 and CDR2: SEHNR and FQNEAQ (reference sequence). The V end lost 7 bases, the J end lost 0 bases, and 7 bases lay between the germline ends. The CDR3 covers 13 residues. For the CDR3, the DNA is TGTGCCAGCAACAAAAATAGCAATCAGCCCCAGCATTTT. Its protein is CASNKNSNQPQHF.

There are many counts of this clonotype. This chain joins TRBV6-4 and TRBJ2-1; D may be TRBD1 (5 bases). Trimming pared 0 bases from V and 4 bases from J, leaving 16 bases between. The germline V gene encodes CDR1 MRHNA and CDR2 SNTAGT. The length of the CDR3 is 17 residues. CDR3 in amino acids: CASSDSMLGEAYNEQFF. CDR3 in DNA: TGTGCCAGCAGTGACTCGATGCTAGGGGAAGCTTACAATGAGCAGTTCTTC.

The chain is built from TRBV11-2 and TRBJ2-3, with D uncertain. The CDR3 has 12 residues. Germline CDR1 reads SGHAT; CDR2 reads FQNNGV. Trimming cost V 2 bases and J 10 bases, with 10 bases left between them. The CDR3 here is CASSLISGAQYF. CDR3 bases: TGTGCCAGCAGCTTAATCTCTGGGGCGCAGTATTTT.

This clonotype was seen repeatedly, ten times or more. The chain combines TRBV5-1 with TRBJ1-3, with 9 bases that match TRBD1. CDR1 and CDR2 (germline): SGHRS, YFSETQ. The CDR3 loop spans 16 amino acids. The ends lost 3 bases at V and 3 bases at J; junction bases unmatched: 7. The CDR3 DNA reads as TGCGCCAGCAGCTCCGCGCCGGGACAGGGTGGAAACACCATATATTTT. Its protein is CASSSAPGQGGNTIYF.

This clonotype was observed at least ten times. The rearrangement uses TRBV10-3 and TRBJ2-1, with 11 bases identical to TRBD2. Unmatched junction bases numbered 8, after V lost 3 bases and J lost 10 bases. This CDR3 region has 15 residues. Germline V lookup: CDR1 ENHRY, CDR2 SYGVKD. In DNA, the CDR3 is TGTGCCATCAGTGATAGGGGACTAGCGGTAAACGAGCAGTTCTTC. Its translation: CAISDRGLAVNEQFF.

This clonotype occurred many times. V is TRBV18 and J is TRBJ2-7; tentative D call: TRBD2 (6 bases). The CDR3 loop spans 14 amino acids. Per germline, CDR1 KGHSH and CDR2 LQKENI. Trimming took 2 bases from V and 2 from J, leaving 10 bases between them. CDR3 in amino acids: CASSPTGSTYEQYF. Here the CDR3 DNA reads TGTGCCAGCTCACCAACCGGGAGCACCTACGAGCAGTACTTC.

This clonotype was picked up many times. This chain joins TRBV4-1 and TRBJ1-4; TRBD1 agrees at 9 bases. V was pared by 7 bases and J by 13 bases, with 4 bases of the junction left unmatched. CDR3 size: 11 residues. Germline CDR1 reads MGHRA; CDR2 reads YSYEKL. The CDR3 protein is CASIGQGRLFF. The CDR3 coding sequence is TGCGCCAGCATAGGACAGGGGAGACTGTTTTTT.